The 13 T cell receptor beta chains below come from one sample, sequenced in a study of blood T cell repertoires in COVID-19 (dated by TCRdb to 2020 to 2022). Libraries were constructed by the immunoSEQ multiplex PCR assay. In its TCRdb copy, this immuneACCESS table keeps in-frame sequences only and misses some clones. Where compared with another copy, unresolved V genes explain less than half of these, and the others have no known cause. The sample includes some 260,000 clones, with 70% to 90% observed a single time. The leading ten clones occupy approximately 2% of the sample. The material sequenced was peripheral blood. The receptors shown here come from a middle-aged woman who had recovered from COVID-19.

The chain joins TRBV2 to TRBJ2-1; 9 bases align to TRBD1. V shed 5 bases and J 4 bases; nucleotides not matched to a gene: 6. The CDR3 loop spans 15 amino acids. Per the germline V gene, CDR1 is SNHLY and CDR2 is FYNNEI. The CDR3 reads CASSSPGTGYNEQFF. CDR3 in DNA: TGTGCCAGCAGTAGTCCCGGGACAGGGTACAATGAGCAGTTCTTC.

The chain links TRBV20-1 to TRBJ1-2; D call uncertain. The CDR3 is 11 residues long. V lost 1 base, J lost 5 bases, and 5 bases lay in between. Per germline, CDR1 DFQATT and CDR2 SNEGSKA (reference sequence). The CDR3 sequence is CSARVGYGYTF. As DNA, the CDR3 is TGCAGTGCTAGAGTCGGTTATGGCTACACCTTC.

This chain uses TRBV19 with TRBJ1-3; D gene unclear. The V end lost 10 bases, the J end lost 8 bases, and 12 bases lay between the germline ends. Germline CDR1 LNHDA, CDR2 SQIVND (reference sequence). The CDR3 runs to 11 residues. DNA for the CDR3: TGTGCCACCTTACTCCGGGACACCATATATTTT. Its translation: CATLLRDTIYF.

This rearrangement joins TRBV13 to TRBJ2-7; 10 positions agree with TRBD2. This CDR3 comprises 16 residues. Unmatched junction bases numbered 4, after V lost 0 bases and J lost 2 bases. Germline loops: CDR1 PRHDT, CDR2 FYEKMQ (reference sequence). The DNA of the CDR3 is TGTGCCAGCAGCTTAGGGGGACTAGCGACGGCCTACGAGCAGTACTTC. It encodes CASSLGGLATAYEQYF.

V is TRBV11-1 and J is TRBJ2-4, with 7 bases aligning to TRBD1. The CDR3 extends over 16 amino acids. Per the germline V gene, CDR1 is SGHAT and CDR2 is FQDESV (reference sequence). Trimming took 5 bases from V and 0 from J; bases not matched to a gene: 7. The CDR3 DNA follows: TGTGCCAGCAGCCCCCGGGACAGCCTAGCCAAAAACATTCAGTACTTC. This encodes CASSPRDSLAKNIQYF. The full variable domain, rest sourced from reference TRBV11-1 and TRBJ2-4, is EAEVAQSPRYKITEKSQAVAFWCDPISGHATLYWYRQILGQGPELLVQFQDESVVDDSQLPKDRFSAERLKGVDSTLKIQPAELGDSAMYLCASSPRDSLAKNIQYFGAGTRLSVL.

The chain links TRBV3-1 (or the pseudogene TRBV3-2) to TRBJ2-1; 8 nucleotides match TRBD2. This CDR3 region has 16 residues. The J segment lost 7 bases and the V segment lost 0 bases, leaving 8 bases of the junction unmatched. CDR1 and CDR2 (germline): LGHDT, YNNKEL (reference sequence). CDR3 in amino acids: CASSQDLTGGGNEQFF. For the CDR3, the DNA is TGTGCCAGCAGCCAAGATTTGACGGGAGGGGGAAATGAGCAGTTCTTC.

This clone has a single count. The chain couples TRBV6-5 to TRBJ1-5; 7 bases map to TRBD1. Unmatched junction bases numbered 10, after V lost 4 bases and J lost 10 bases. The CDR3 length is 14 residues. Germline V lookup: CDR1 MNHEY, CDR2 SVGAGI. The CDR3 loop is CASSWGLGGQPQHF. The CDR3, as DNA: TGTGCCAGCAGTTGGGGCTTAGGGGGCCAACCCCAGCATTTT.

This chain joins TRBV19 and TRBJ1-1; D possibly corresponds to TRBD1 (6 bases). Per germline, CDR1 LNHDA and CDR2 SQIVND (reference sequence). The germline V and J ends were trimmed by 4 bases and 1 base, with 10 bases remaining between them. This CDR3 contains 14 residues. CDR3 amino acids: CASSTRTANTEAFF. The DNA for the CDR3 is TGTGCCAGTAGTACGAGGACAGCGAACACTGAAGCTTTCTTT. Looking up the rest from reference TRBV19 and TRBJ1-1 gives the full variable domain: DGGITQSPKYLFRKEGQNVTLSCEQNLNHDAMYWYRQDPGQGLRLIYYSQIVNDFQKGDIAEGYSVSREKKESFPLTVTSAQKNPTAFYLCASSTRTANTEAFFGQGTRLTVV.

This clone was recorded a few times. This chain joins TRBV7-2 and TRBJ2-1; the match to TRBD1 covers 9 bases. The germline gives CDR1 SGHTA, CDR2 FQGNSA. The CDR3 covers 13 residues. V lost 3 bases and J lost 10; bases outside the gene matches: 4. DNA for the CDR3: TGTGCCAGCAGCTTCGCGGGGACAGGGGAGCAGTTCTTC. Translation: CASSFAGTGEQFF.

The gene calls are TRBV5-6 and TRBJ2-7; 7 bases fit TRBD1. Germline V gives CDR1 SGHDT, CDR2 YYEEEE. The V and J ends lost 4 bases and 2 bases, in that order; junction bases with no gene match: 15. This CDR3 comprises 17 residues. The CDR3, as DNA: TGTGCCAGCAGCGCTTTTTGGTCCGGCGACAGGGCCTACGAGCAGTACTTC. It yields the protein CASSAFWSGDRAYEQYF.

The chain uses TRBV28 and TRBJ1-2; D perhaps matches TRBD1 (6 bases). The CDR3 contains 15 residues. Trimming took off 5 bases at V and 1 base at J, with 14 bases between the two ends. CDR1 and CDR2 from the germline V gene are MDHEN and SYDVKM. The CDR3 DNA follows: TGTGCCAGCAGTGCCCCCAGGGGTATTAACTATGGCTACACCTTC. Its translation: CASSAPRGINYGYTF.

The chain's CDR3 is CASSPGTGPQETQYF. DNA of the CDR3: TGTGCCAGCTCACCCGGGACAGGCCCCCAAGAGACCCAGTACTTC. The gene calls are TRBV18 and TRBJ2-5, with TRBD1 matching 8 bases. CDR1 and CDR2 from the germline V gene are KGHSH and LQKENI. This CDR3 comprises 15 residues. J was trimmed by 1 base and V by 3 bases; bases with no gene match: 4.

This clone was counted a few times. The V and J genes are TRBV11-2 and TRBJ2-7; 9 nucleotides line up with TRBD2. The CDR3 has 16 amino acids. With 5 bases clipped from V and 3 bases from J, the junction kept 11 bases outside the gene matches. The germline gives CDR1 SGHAT, CDR2 FQNNGV. CDR3: CASSLVSGRPIYEQYF. Here the CDR3 DNA reads TGTGCCAGCAGCCTCGTCAGCGGGAGGCCTATCTACGAGCAGTACTTC.